This T cell receptor beta chain was observed in a study of regulatory T cells in long-lasting Graves disease. Whole-study findings and limits: Gene preferences differed: TRBV28, TRBJ1-2, TRBJ2-5 in persistent cases.

Time point described: persistent/refractory GD, antithyroid drugs over 5 years with positive TRAb. Researchers made the TCR library from RNA that was extracted from PBMCs. For this clonotype: The antigen remains unidentified.

Trimming cost V 7 bases and J 7 bases; bases outside gene matches: 4. Germline loops: CDR1 DFQATT, CDR2 SNEGSKA (reference sequence). The CDR3 covers 12 residues. CDR3-region Arm-PCR and iRepertoire HTBI primers produced the TCR beta libraries. Each CDR3 protein is one row after TCRdb ran MiXCR on the multiplex PCR reads. The repertoire holds fewer than 400,000 distinct CDR3 sequences, with around 20% as singletons. This receptor was obtained from a female donor with Graves disease. The material was peripheral blood mononuclear cells (PBMCs), obtained when the disease was refractory, from a patient treated with antithyroid drugs. This rearrangement joins TRBV20-1 to TRBJ1-2; 12 bases align to TRBD1. The CDR3 bases are TGCAGTGGGGGACAGGGGGCTTCTGGCTACACCTTC. It yields the protein CSGGQGASGYTF.